The source of this T cell receptor beta chain is a study of beta chain features in type 1 diabetes. Overall study results and limits: In every one of the four CD4+ subsets, TCRB CDR3s were moderately but significantly shorter in Type 1 diabetes patients. The study found that naive, central memory and Treg TCRB repertoires appeared more similar in patients than in healthy donors.

The whole isolated RNA underwent reverse transcription, so sequencing captured expressed TCRB transcripts. There were 3 million to 4 million reads on average in the naive, central memory and regulatory T cell samples. Produced via immunoSEQ multiplex PCR; TCRdb's table is partial and in-frame only. The profile shows approximately 150,000 clones, around 8.8% of them singletons. CDR3 length equals 14 residues. Germline V CDR1 and CDR2: SGDLS, YYNGEE. Donors contributed one heparinised blood draw apiece, averaging about 100 mL. The purity of all sorted populations exceeded 98%. This clone was seen only a few times. No antigen is known for it. Its ends do not fully match the called genes, so a read error is possible.

J is TRBJ2-1 and V is TRBV9; weak D call: TRBD2 (6 bases). This TCR was recovered from a man younger than 40 with type 1 diabetes. Sequenced input: central memory CD4+ T cells from blood. The CDR3: CASSVRDSHNEQFF. The CDR3 coding sequence is TGTGCCAGCAGCGTCCGGGACTCCCACAATGAGCAGTTCTTC.